This record looks at one TCR beta chain sequence and its context. Using its own MiXCR run on the RT-PCR reads, TCRdb lists one record per CDR3 protein. The data show 650,000 to 800,000 distinct CDR3 sequences, approximately 15% seen once. Sequenced input: memory CD4+ T cells from blood. The TCR sequence derives from a female donor in good health, serving as a healthy control.

CDR3 residues: CASSLEGVGNTIYF. CDR3 coding DNA: TGTGCCAGCAGTTTAGAGGGAGTTGGAAACACCATATATTTT. The chain combines TRBV12-3 or TRBV12-4 with TRBJ1-3; no clear D. The CDR3 runs to 14 residues. V lost 1 base and J 3 bases, leaving 7 bases between the germline ends.